This T cell receptor beta chain came from a study of cytomegalovirus exposure and HLA in healthy donors (dated by TCRdb to the late 2010s). About the investigation overall: An earlier analysis of roughly 610 of the donors reported 276 Gb of sequence data and 95 million to 130 million unique TCR beta sequences obtained from roughly 170 million T cells. Around 320 gigabases of sequencing data and approximately 85 million unique TCR sequences were included in an early release covering about 600 HLA-typed donors. Among the roughly 430 genotyped donors, 75% to 90% belonged to the genetic ancestry cluster associated with self-reported Caucasian donors. The study aimed to test whether signatures of past pathogen exposure could be identified by cataloging public T cell receptors. The study used immunosequencing to profile the T cell repertoires of about 670 subjects and linked those repertoires to cytomegalovirus serostatus. Along with the approximately 620-subject first cohort, a separate validation cohort of 120 different subjects was used. To predict cytomegalovirus infection status, the study brought together high-throughput TCR immunosequencing, statistical association of individual TCRs with disease status, and machine learning. In a later analysis, previously published TCR beta repertoires from some 640 donors were re-analyzed and high-resolution HLA genotyping was added so that TCR occurrence patterns could be studied. Rather than using new phenotypic data, the later analysis identified candidate immune exposures from TCR beta sequences and from how often those sequences occurred across donors. An earlier analysis of several hundred of the donors applied high-throughput TCR beta sequencing to assess whether each TCR beta V gene segment acted as functional or pseudogenic. Donor age, sex, ethnicity and CMV serostatus were collected together with the repertoire data. A later genetic analysis used genome-wide SNP genotypes for about three fifths of the 666 donors, treating that subset as a discovery cohort. All discovery cohort repertoires had been generated on a single sequencing platform. HLA typing covered class I and class II loci at four-digit resolution. The number of donors typed differed by locus, with roughly 629-640 for A, B, C, DRB1 and DQB1, roughly 520 for DQA1, 600 to 610 for DPA1, and some 450 for DPB1. Roughly five DR-DQ haplotypes were handled as single units for association and clustering, since linkage in the cohort was strong. Across about 370 genotyped donors of the cohort, an average of about 240,000 unique TCR beta nucleotide sequences per donor were sequenced, and 15% to 20% of those sequences were non-productive. Overall study outcomes, separate from this receptor: A later analysis found that HLA-associated TCR beta chains were more clonally expanded and had lower generation probabilities than equally common non-associated chains. Because HLA typing was missing for some donors at each locus, association tests included only the typed subset. The classifier was reported to diagnose cytomegalovirus status with high specificity and sensitivity in both the original and validation cohorts. According to a later analysis, parvovirus B19, influenza, CMV and Epstein-Barr virus appeared linked to several top co-occurrence clusters. Linkage disequilibrium might explain the correlated functional status among segregating V segments, but an unknown experimental factor could not be ruled out. A further reported finding was that TCR beta sequences accurately predicted the HLA-A and HLA-B alleles for most subjects in the first cohort. Immune exposure information for the cohort was limited to CMV serostatus. The cohort was sequenced for TCR beta chains only, and without alpha or paired-chain data the features that could be detected were limited. A cluster of highly shared sequence variants was judged likely to represent a technical artifact of the sequencing pipeline. A few of the identified cytomegalovirus-associated TCR beta chains were confirmed in vitro to be specific for cytomegalovirus antigens. In a later analysis, TCR association rates were found to vary across HLA loci, with the most associated TCRs seen for DRB1 alleles and the fewest for HLA-C alleles. Because counts were too low, 15 to 20 rarely observed V segments, including chromosome 9 orphons, were left out of the earlier analysis of approximately 580 of the donors. Presence/absence analyses assumed roughly uniform sequencing depth across donors, an assumption that may not hold. Assigning TCR associations to individual alleles was difficult when HLA alleles, especially DR and DQ, strongly co-occurred. A later analysis found that most CMV-associated TCR beta chains appeared HLA-restricted, with HLA associations seemingly driven largely by CMV exposure. It was suggested by the authors that the approach could potentially be generalized to other disease states and immunological phenotypes. In a later analysis, some 17,000 TCR beta sequences were associated with specific HLA alleles at a false discovery rate of 0.05. While some public TCRs were present in many individuals, most TCR sequences turned up only very rarely across donors. Compared with the approximately 700-donor mean, donors in an Asian-associated ancestry cluster had fewer N-insertions in productive TCRs, according to a later genetic analysis. An earlier analysis of approximately 500 of the donors showed that most TCR beta V segments appeared in productive rearrangements either about 87% or about 30% of the time, which broadly matched IMGT annotations. In the study, around 150 TCR beta chains were listed as associated with cytomegalovirus. V-gene and J-gene trimming of TCR beta chains was associated with a missense DCLRE1C variant in a later genetic analysis, and the association was replicated in an independent cohort.

Libraries were built with the immunoSEQ multiplex PCR assay. For the multiplex PCR, a mixture combining 60 forward primers for TCR Vbeta segments and 13 reverse primers for TCR Jbeta segments was used. Amplification of the CDR3 region of rearranged TCR beta genes was performed with a multiplex PCR assay on genomic DNA. On the Illumina HiSeq System, the amplified TCR beta libraries were sequenced as 87-base-pair reads. Regarding the original processing steps: A later analysis counted tens of millions of unique TCR beta chains across the 640 or so repertoires, and some 11 million of these chains were shared by at least two donors. Raw reads were error-corrected and collapsed into unique sequences by a nearest-neighbor algorithm in which closely related sequences were merged to remove PCR and sequencing errors. CDR3 sequences were aligned to IMGT reference sequences to assign V, D and J gene segments. For a sequence to be retained, a match of at least six nucleotides was required to both a V gene segment and a J gene segment. A rearrangement was called productive if the CDR3 had no stop codons and remained in frame with V and J, and every other rearrangement was called non-productive. Following IMGT convention, CDR3 was defined as the stretch from the second conserved V-encoded cysteine to the conserved J-encoded phenylalanine. The earlier analysis of fewer than 700 of the donors excluded sequences that lacked an unambiguous match to a single V gene segment. In an earlier analysis of approximately 500 of the donors, a V segment was called functional when productive rearrangements were above 56.7%, and segregating when the standard deviation between donors exceeded 5%. A statistical classification framework was built for diagnosing cytomegalovirus status from the catalog of TCR beta chain sequences. A later analysis assigned V and J genes by comparing TCR nucleotide sequences with IMGT/GENE-DB human TR gene sequences. A later analysis assigned CDR3 sequences and most-parsimonious VDJ recombination scenarios with the TCRdist pipeline. In a later analysis, every TCR beta chain was defined by the combination of its CDR3 amino acid sequence and its V-gene family, and reads without a unique V-gene family were dropped. A later analysis removed 550 to 700 highly shared, low-generation-probability nucleotide sequences to deal with suspected cross-contamination and a sequencing artifact. For each public chain, a later analysis derived a clonal expansion index from normalized ranks of inferred template counts within each repertoire. A later analysis computed generation probabilities with a VDJ recombination model fitted to out-of-frame rearrangements, and checked the results against IGoR. In a later analysis, hypergeometric tests were used to score TCR-TCR, TCR-HLA and TCR-CMV co-occurrence, with a repertoire-size bias correction applied to TCR pairs. A later analysis estimated false discovery rates by permuting HLA or CMV assignments 20 times. In a later analysis, co-occurring TCRs were grouped using DBSCAN, with TCRdist sequence similarity added in when clustering inside HLA-allele-positive subsets. Co-occurrence clustering excluded repertoires with fewer than 30,000 or more than 120,000 public chains, plus five with anomalous nucleotide sharing. TCRdb retrieved this table from immuneACCESS and kept in-frame rearrangements only. Not all clones are present; in checked studies, unresolved V genes account for under half, and no reason is known for the remainder. V, J and clone size are taken as reported in that table, and D and trimming were inferred from the DNA itself. The sample table lists approximately 69,000 clones, approximately 74% of them with a count of one. The ten largest clonotypes hold approximately 22% of the sample.

The cohort was made up of about 670 healthy bone marrow donors. At the time of sampling, all cohort members were nominally healthy, though unrecorded immune exposures were likely present. The donor tested CMV seropositive, placing the donor among the 250 to 300 seropositive members of the cohort. Each donor provided a peripheral blood sample, and peripheral blood mononuclear cells were used for TCR beta sequencing. Genomic DNA was extracted from the blood cell samples with the Qiagen DNeasy Blood Extraction Kit. With regard to this clone: Its cognate antigen has yet to be identified. The record has no base qualities; no much larger clone is one base away.

Sequenced input: PBMCs. This sequence was found in a woman aged 30 to 39 in good health and CMV-seropositive.

CDR3 region: CSVTRAGNTIYF. The DNA is TGCAGCGTGACCAGGGCTGGAAACACCATATATTTT. Recombination linked TRBV29-1 to TRBJ1-3; the D gene is perhaps TRBD1, on 5 matching bases. Sequences SQVTM (CDR1) and ANQGSEA (CDR2) are obtained from the germline V gene. Reading from cysteine to phenylalanine, the CDR3 counts 12 amino acids. CDR3 DNA only is kept here, 36 bases in frame from base 1. V sheds 6 bases and J sheds 2 bases, leaving 8 bases between their ends. With the portions outside the CDR3 filled from the reference TRBV29-1 and TRBJ1-3 genes, the complete variable region becomes SAVISQKPSRDICQRGTSLTIQCQVDSQVTMMFWYRQQPGQSLTLIATANQGSEATYESGFVIDKFPISRPNLTFSTLTVSNMSPEDSSIYLCSVTRAGNTIYFGEGSWLTVV.